This entry is about one TCR beta chain. These data come from a study of blood T cell repertoires in COVID-19. Across the study: Sites in the United States, Italy and Spain provided acute and convalescent COVID-19 samples. T cells, B-cell-depleted T cells, or PBMCs provided the cDNA or gDNA that served as material.

Using immunoSEQ multiplex PCR, the repertoire was profiled, and TCRdb retains in-frame clones only, with some absent. Seen here are about 69,000 clones, about four fifths observed once, and the top ten hold around 50%. The CDR3 contains 14 residues. Sequencing was performed on peripheral blood. The receptor was isolated from a human donor in a cohort sampled during active COVID-19. This chain links TRBV21-1 with TRBJ2-5; the table's TRBD2 call for D was not verified on the DNA. TRBV21-1 is given as a pseudogene. In DNA form, the CDR3 reads TGTGCCAGCAGCAAACAGAGGGCCGAAGAGACCCAGTACTTC. Translating it yields CASSKQRAEETQYF.